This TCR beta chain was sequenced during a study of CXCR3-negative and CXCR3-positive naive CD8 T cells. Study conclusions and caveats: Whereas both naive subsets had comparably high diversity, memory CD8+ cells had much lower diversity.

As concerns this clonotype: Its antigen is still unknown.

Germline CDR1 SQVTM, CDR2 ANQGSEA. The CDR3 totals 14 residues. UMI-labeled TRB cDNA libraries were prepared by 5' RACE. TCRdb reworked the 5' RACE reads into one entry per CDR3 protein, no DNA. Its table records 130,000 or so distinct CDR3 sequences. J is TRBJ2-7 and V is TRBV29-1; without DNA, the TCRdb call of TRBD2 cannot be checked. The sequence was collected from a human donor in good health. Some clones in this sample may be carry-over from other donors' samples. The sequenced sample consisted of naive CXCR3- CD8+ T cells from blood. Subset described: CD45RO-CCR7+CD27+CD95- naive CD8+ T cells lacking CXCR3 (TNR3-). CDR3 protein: CSVVLAGISYEQYF.